The 19 T cell receptor beta chains below all came from one sample that was sequenced in a study of siplizumab effects on memory and regulatory T cells. Repertoires were generated with immunoSEQ multiplex PCR, while TCRdb's copy carries only in-frame clones and drops some. This sample yields approximately 84,000 clones, of which 95% are seen a single time; approximately 17% belongs to the top ten. Sequenced: CD8+ T cells sorted from blood. These TCRs come from a human donor in good health.

This chain joins TRBV6-5 and TRBJ2-1, with D tentatively TRBD2 (6 bases). This CDR3 has 16 amino acids. Germline CDR1 MNHEY, CDR2 SVGAGI. Trimming removed 0 bases at V and 2 bases at J, with 11 bases between. The DNA for the CDR3 is TGTGCCAGCAGTTACTCCGGGACTGGCCCCTACAATGAGCAGTTCTTC. Protein product: CASSYSGTGPYNEQFF.

A note on this clone: The junction departs from germline at one end; a sequencing error may be responsible. This sequence joins TRBV7-8 and TRBJ1-2; tentative D call: TRBD1 (5 bases). CDR1 and CDR2 from the germline V gene are SGHVS and FQNEAQ. The CDR3 length is 14 residues. The CDR3 coding sequence is TGTGCCAGCAGCCGTAGGGGTTATGACTACGGCTACACCTTC. The encoded protein is CASSRRGYDYGYTF. The full variable domain, in which reference TRBV7-8 and TRBJ1-2 provide the parts outside the CDR3, is GAGVSQSPRYKVAKRGQDVALRCDPISGHVSLFWYQQALGQGPEFLTYFQNEAQLDKSGLPSDRFFAERPEGSVSTLKIQRTQQEDSAVYLCASSRRGYDYGYTFGSGTRLTVV.

V gene TRBV13 combines with J gene TRBJ2-7; D is uncertain. With 0 bases removed from V and 5 bases from J, the gap between germline ends came to 5 bases. The CDR3 loop spans 12 amino acids. CDR1 and CDR2 from the germline V gene are PRHDT and FYEKMQ (reference sequence). CDR3 DNA: TGTGCCAGCAGCTTAGGGGCGAACGAGCAGTACTTC. Translated: CASSLGANEQYF.

This chain links TRBV7-6 with TRBJ1-1; possible D gene TRBD1, 5 bases. Germline loops: CDR1 SGHVS, CDR2 FNYEAQ. There are 12 residues in the CDR3. V was pared by 5 bases and J by 6 bases, with 10 bases between. The CDR3 loop is CASSPQGSEAFF. CDR3 sequence (DNA): TGTGCCAGCAGCCCTCAGGGTTCTGAAGCTTTCTTT.

This clone appeared a single time. Other DNA sequences in the sample encode the same CDR3. This sequence joins TRBV4-1 and TRBJ2-7; 7 bases agree with TRBD2. The CDR3 contains 18 residues. Trimming at V came to 3 bases and at J to 0 bases, leaving 14 bases not matched to a gene. CDR1 MGHRA and CDR2 YSYEKL come from the germline V gene. CDR3 amino acids: CASSQQRTSGGDSYEQYF. CDR3 DNA sequence: TGCGCCAGCAGCCAGCAACGGACTAGTGGGGGGGACTCCTACGAGCAGTACTTC.

J is TRBJ1-2 and V is TRBV28; no clear D gene. V shed 3 bases and J shed 6 bases, with 8 bases lying between them. Germline V gene data show CDR1 as MDHEN and CDR2 as SYDVKM. This CDR3 is built from 12 residues. DNA of the CDR3: TGTGCCAGCAGTTTTGACAAACATGGCTACACCTTC. It translates to CASSFDKHGYTF.

V usage is TRBV5-6 and J usage is TRBJ1-1, with 9 bases fitting TRBD1. This CDR3 spans 13 amino acids. Germline CDR1 is SGHDT and CDR2 is YYEEEE. Trimming cost V 1 base and J 7 bases; bases outside gene matches: 2. The CDR3 protein is CASSLTGGFEAFF. The DNA for the CDR3 is TGTGCCAGCAGCTTGACAGGGGGCTTTGAAGCTTTCTTT.

The V gene is TRBV28, the J gene TRBJ2-1; no reliable D call. Trimming removed 5 bases at V and 0 bases at J, with 8 bases between. The CDR3 consists of 14 residues. The germline gives CDR1 MDHEN, CDR2 SYDVKM. The CDR3 DNA follows: TGTGCCAGCAGTACACCTTCCTCCTACAATGAGCAGTTCTTC. This translates into CASSTPSSYNEQFF.

The rearrangement joins TRBV12-5 to TRBJ2-1; D unclear. CDR1 is LGHNT and CDR2 is FRNRAP in the germline V gene. V was cut by 5 bases and J by 5 bases, with 13 bases left in between. The CDR3 totals 14 residues. In DNA form, the CDR3 reads TGTGCTAGTGGTACCTCGGGTAGGCACAATGAGCAGTTCTTC. Its translation: CASGTSGRHNEQFF.

Concerning this clone itself: Other DNA variants within this sample encode the same CDR3. V usage is TRBV9 and J usage is TRBJ2-7; TRBD1 might be the D (5 bases). The CDR3 totals 14 residues. Germline V lookup: CDR1 SGDLS, CDR2 YYNGEE. V lost 0 bases and J 3 bases, leaving 10 bases between the germline ends. This CDR3 reads CASSVGDSSYEQYF. CDR3 sequence (DNA): TGTGCCAGCAGCGTAGGCGACAGCAGCTACGAGCAGTACTTC.

The count of this clone is one. The chain is built from TRBV6-6 and TRBJ2-3, with D perhaps matching TRBD1 or TRBD2 (5 bases each). Per the germline V gene, CDR1 is MNHNY and CDR2 is SVGAGI (reference sequence). Trimming pared 3 bases from V and 4 bases from J, leaving 14 bases between. This CDR3 comprises 15 residues. CDR3 protein: CASSYSPGRPDTQYF. The CDR3 nucleotides are TGTGCCAGCAGTTATTCACCGGGGCGTCCAGATACGCAGTATTTT.

The rearrangement links TRBV6-6 to TRBJ2-5, with TRBD2 identical over 10 bases. Trimming cost V 0 bases and J 2 bases; bases outside gene matches: 0. The CDR3 extends over 15 amino acids. Per germline, CDR1 MNHNY and CDR2 SVGAGI (reference sequence). The CDR3 protein is CASSYSGLAQETQYF. CDR3 DNA: TGTGCCAGCAGTTACTCGGGACTAGCGCAAGAGACCCAGTACTTC.

A note on this clone: A far larger clone is a single base away, which makes a read error likely. The rearrangement joins TRBV4-2 to TRBJ2-5, with a possible D match to TRBD1 (5 bases). In germline, CDR1 is LGHNA, CDR2 YNFKEQ. This CDR3 spans 15 amino acids. The CDR3 DNA sequence: TGTGCCAGCGGCCAACGTACAGGTGACCAAGAGACCCAGTACTTC. Protein sequence: CASGQRTGDQETQYF.

This sequence joins TRBV7-6 and TRBJ2-7; D is undetermined. The V end lost 4 bases, the J end lost 3 bases, and 13 bases lay between the germline ends. This CDR3 contains 14 residues. Germline CDR1 reads SGHVS; CDR2 reads FNYEAQ. The CDR3 DNA is TGTGCCAGCAGCTCCCGACGGACCCACTACGAGCAGTACTTC. Protein product: CASSSRRTHYEQYF. Variable domain in full (rest from reference TRBV7-6 and TRBJ2-7): GAGVSQSPRYKVTKRGQDVALRCDPISGHVSLYWYRQALGQGPEFLTYFNYEAQQDKSGLPNDRFSAERPEGSISTLTIQRTEQRDSAMYRCASSSRRTHYEQYFGPGTRLTVT.

The chain links TRBV2 to TRBJ2-7; D is unclear. V shed 10 bases and J shed 3 bases, with 10 bases lying between them. The CDR3 consists of 11 residues. CDR1 is SNHLY and CDR2 is FYNNEI in the germline V gene. In DNA form, the CDR3 reads TGTGCCACCTCTTTAAACTACGAGCAGTACTTC. Translation gives CATSLNYEQYF.

The chain links TRBV5-1 to TRBJ2-7; TRBD2 aligns across 13 bases. Germline CDR1 and CDR2: SGHRS and YFSETQ. The CDR3 totals 14 residues. V shed 6 bases and J 3 bases; nucleotides not matched to a gene: 3. The CDR3 region has the DNA TGCGCCAGCAAAAGGACTAGCGGGAGCTACGAGCAGTACTTC. Encoded protein: CASKRTSGSYEQYF.

This clone was seen once. The chain employs TRBV7-9 and TRBJ1-1; no clear D gene. V lost 3 bases and J 4 bases, leaving 6 bases between the germline ends. This CDR3 is built from 12 residues. Germline-derived CDR1 and CDR2 are SEHNR and FQNEAQ (reference sequence). The DNA for the CDR3 is TGTGCCAGCAGCTTTTACTCCACTGAAGCTTTCTTT. Its translation is CASSFYSTEAFF.

The chain couples TRBV5-4 to TRBJ2-1; D possibly corresponds to TRBD2 (6 bases). This CDR3 comprises 15 residues. Germline V gene sequence: CDR1 SGHNT, CDR2 YYREEE (reference sequence). V was cut by 4 bases and J by 4 bases, with 15 bases left in between. The CDR3 loop reads CASSQPGLAYNEQFF. The DNA for the CDR3 is TGTGCCAGCAGCCAACCGGGACTGGCTTACAATGAGCAGTTCTTC.

J is TRBJ2-7 and V is TRBV4-1; 9 nucleotides align to TRBD1. CDR3 length: 15 amino acids. The germline gives CDR1 MGHRA, CDR2 YSYEKL. V shed 3 bases, J shed 1 base, and the junction held 4 bases outside the gene matches. The CDR3 nucleotides read TGCGCCAGCAGCCACCGGACAGGGGATTCCTACGAGCAGTACTTC. Its protein is CASSHRTGDSYEQYF.